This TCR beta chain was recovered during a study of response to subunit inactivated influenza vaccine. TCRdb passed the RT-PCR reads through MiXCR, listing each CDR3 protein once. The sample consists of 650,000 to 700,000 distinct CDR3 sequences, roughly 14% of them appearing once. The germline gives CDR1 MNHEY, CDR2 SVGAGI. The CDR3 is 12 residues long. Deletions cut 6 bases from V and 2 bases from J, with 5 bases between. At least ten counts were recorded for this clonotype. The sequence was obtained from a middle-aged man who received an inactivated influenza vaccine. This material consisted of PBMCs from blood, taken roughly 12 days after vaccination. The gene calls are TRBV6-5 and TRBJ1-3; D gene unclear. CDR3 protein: CASRGAGNTIYF. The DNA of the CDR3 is TGTGCCAGCAGAGGAGCTGGAAACACCATATATTTT.